Shown below are 32 T cell receptor beta chains from a single sample sequenced in a study of OX40 agonist ivuxolimab in advanced cancers. The protocol was immunoSEQ multiplex PCR, while the TCRdb copy is restricted to in-frame clones and leaves out a portion. This sample carries some 50,000 clones, approximately 83% of them seen once, and the ten largest clones take about 1.8%. The sequenced sample was CD4+ or CD8+ T cells sorted from blood, obtained in a trial of the OX40 agonist ivuxolimab. The receptor source for this set is an adult with an advanced solid tumor such as melanoma, head and neck, liver or kidney cancer.

This chain connects TRBV7-9 to TRBJ2-2; 12 nucleotides line up with TRBD2. With 5 bases clipped from V and 6 bases from J, the junction kept 10 bases outside the gene matches. CDR1 is SEHNR, CDR2 FQNEAQ, per germline (reference sequence). The CDR3 is 17 amino acids. The CDR3 bases are TGTGCCAGCAGCCCTCTCCGGCCTAGCGGGGGGGCCGGGGAGCTGTTTTTT. Translation: CASSPLRPSGGAGELFF.

J is TRBJ1-1 and V is TRBV7-3; 10 positions match TRBD1. The V segment lost 3 bases and the J segment 5 bases; nucleotides outside the gene matches: 3. The CDR3 totals 14 residues. Germline V gene sequence: CDR1 SGHTA, CDR2 FQGTGA. As DNA, the CDR3 is TGTGCCAGCAGCTTGTGGGACAGGGGTACTGAAGCTTTCTTT. It translates to CASSLWDRGTEAFF. The complete variable domain, with remaining parts taken from reference TRBV7-3 and TRBJ1-1, reads GAGVSQTPSNKVTEKGKYVELRCDPISGHTALYWYRQSLGQGPEFLIYFQGTGAADDSGLPNDRFFAVRPEGSVSTLKIQRTERGDSAVYLCASSLWDRGTEAFFGQGTRLTVV.

J is TRBJ2-5 and V is TRBV11-3; 7 bases are a match to TRBD1. The germline gives CDR1 SGHNT, CDR2 YENEEA. J lost 3 bases, V lost 2 bases, and 3 bases had no gene match. CDR3 length: 14 amino acids. The CDR3 loop is CASSLRDSKETQYF. The CDR3, as DNA: TGTGCCAGCAGCTTACGGGACAGTAAAGAGACCCAGTACTTC.

This clone came up once. The genes are TRBV7-8 and TRBJ2-7; TRBD2 agrees at 10 bases. This CDR3 spans 15 amino acids. Germline V CDR1 and CDR2: SGHVS, FQNEAQ. V shed 5 bases, J shed 0 bases, and the junction held 4 bases outside the gene matches. The CDR3 sequence is CASSLGLASSYEQYF. In DNA, the CDR3 is TGTGCCAGCAGCCTGGGACTAGCGAGCTCCTACGAGCAGTACTTC.

CDR3: CASSYTPDTEAFF. Here the CDR3 DNA reads TGTGCCAGCAGTTACACTCCGGACACTGAAGCTTTCTTT. The chain recombines TRBV6-6 with TRBJ1-1; D is ambiguous. The CDR3 is 13 residues long. CDR1 and CDR2 from the germline V gene are MNHNY and SVGAGI (reference sequence). The V and J ends lost 2 bases and 3 bases respectively, with 7 bases between them.

The V gene is TRBV7-2, the J gene TRBJ2-1; D ambiguous. With 8 bases removed from V and 3 bases from J, the gap between germline ends came to 14 bases. Germline V lookup: CDR1 SGHTA, CDR2 FQGNSA. The CDR3 spans 14 residues. DNA of the CDR3: TGTGCCAGCTGCCCTGAACCCAACTACAATGAGCAGTTCTTC. As protein: CASCPEPNYNEQFF.

V is TRBV10-2 and J is TRBJ2-3; no firm D call. The germline V gene encodes CDR1 WSHSY and CDR2 SAAADI. The V gene lost 9 bases and the J gene lost 4 bases, with 8 bases spanning the gap. This CDR3 is 11 amino acids long. The DNA of the CDR3 is TGCGCCAGTAGTCAGTCAGATACGCAGTATTTT. Translation gives CASSQSDTQYF.

The rearrangement joins TRBV5-6 to TRBJ2-7, with 9 bases fitting TRBD1. V trimming: 1 base; J trimming: 0 bases; junction bases outside the gene matches: 5. The CDR3 loop spans 16 amino acids. The germline V gene has CDR1 SGHDT and CDR2 YYEEEE. The CDR3 spells CASSLNPGQGSYEQYF. CDR3 coding DNA: TGTGCCAGCAGCTTGAATCCGGGACAGGGCTCCTACGAGCAGTACTTC.

The chain combines TRBV18 with TRBJ2-7; 7 positions match TRBD1. The ends lost 3 bases at V and 0 bases at J; junction bases unmatched: 2. There are 14 residues in the CDR3. Germline V gene sequence: CDR1 KGHSH, CDR2 LQKENI. DNA for the CDR3: TGTGCCAGCTCACCCCGGGACAGCTCCTACGAGCAGTACTTC. As protein: CASSPRDSSYEQYF.

The chain recombines TRBV10-3 with TRBJ2-2; 10 positions match TRBD2. The CDR3 has 18 amino acids. With 0 bases clipped from V and 2 bases from J, the junction kept 6 bases outside the gene matches. Germline loops: CDR1 ENHRY, CDR2 SYGVKD. CDR3 loop: CAISESLAGAPNTGELFF. CDR3 nucleotides: TGTGCCATCAGTGAGTCGCTAGCGGGGGCCCCCAACACCGGGGAGCTGTTTTTT.

The chain has TRBV7-2 and TRBJ1-5; the D gene is possibly TRBD1 (6 bases). The V end lost 2 bases, the J end lost 6 bases, and 14 bases lay between the germline ends. This CDR3 comprises 15 residues. Germline V gene lookup returns CDR1 SGHTA and CDR2 FQGNSA. The CDR3 sequence is CASSLRLGAGQPQHF. In DNA, the CDR3 is TGTGCCAGCAGCTTAAGGTTGGGGGCTGGTCAGCCCCAGCATTTT.

J is TRBJ2-6 and V is TRBV30; 10 bases align to TRBD1. The CDR3 contains 19 residues. Germline CDR1 reads GTSNPN; CDR2 reads SVGIG (reference sequence). V shed 1 base, J shed 1 base, and the junction held 10 bases outside the gene matches. CDR3 sequence (DNA): TGTGCCTGGAGTGGGGACAGGGGTAATCATCCATCTGGGGCCAACGTCCTGACTTTC. It codes for CAWSGDRGNHPSGANVLTF.

J is TRBJ2-5 and V is TRBV2, with D maybe TRBD2 (6 bases). CDR1 and CDR2 from the germline V gene are SNHLY and FYNNEI. The CDR3 runs to 13 residues. Trimming pared 6 bases from V and 5 bases from J, leaving 13 bases between. The CDR3 DNA reads TGTGCCAGCAGGACTAGGGCCAGGGAGACCCAGTACTTC. It codes for CASRTRARETQYF.

V usage is TRBV9 and J usage is TRBJ2-5; D is uncertain. This CDR3 spans 14 amino acids. Germline values: CDR1 SGDLS, CDR2 YYNGEE. V lost 0 bases, J lost 5 bases, and 11 bases lay in between. The CDR3 protein is CASSVGTIRETQYF. DNA of the CDR3: TGTGCCAGCAGCGTAGGAACAATCCGGGAGACCCAGTACTTC.

This clone was observed a handful of times. The gene calls are TRBV30 and TRBJ2-5, with D hard to call. This CDR3 contains 14 residues. Looked up from germline, CDR1 is GTSNPN and CDR2 is SVGIG (reference sequence). V was cut by 7 bases and J by 2 bases, with 17 bases left in between. CDR3 nucleotides: TGTGCCTCTTCAACCGGGCACCCACAAGAGACCCAGTACTTC. Protein: CASSTGHPQETQYF. The full variable domain, with the rest looked up from reference TRBV30 and TRBJ2-5, is SQTIHQWPATLVQPVGSPLSLECTVEGTSNPNLYWYRQAAGRGLQLLFYSVGIGQISSEVPQNLSASRPQDRQFILSSKKLLLSDSGFYLCASSTGHPQETQYFGPGTRLLVL.

The J gene is TRBJ1-2, the V gene TRBV7-2, with 7 bases fitting TRBD1. Germline V gene data show CDR1 as SGHTA and CDR2 as FQGNSA. The CDR3 has 17 residues. V was clipped by 1 base and J by 1 base; unmatched bases: 9. The CDR3 region is CASSLVGDRSYNYGYTF. In DNA, the CDR3 is TGTGCCAGCAGCTTAGTTGGGGACAGATCATATAACTATGGCTACACCTTC.

J is TRBJ1-3 and V is TRBV9; D ambiguous. The CDR3 totals 12 residues. Trimming removed 1 base at V and 2 bases at J, with 1 base between. Per the germline V gene, CDR1 is SGDLS and CDR2 is YYNGEE. The CDR3 here is CASSVPGNTIYF. For the CDR3, the DNA is TGTGCCAGCAGCGTACCTGGAAACACCATATATTTT.

This clone was seen only once. The V gene is TRBV4-2, the J gene TRBJ1-2; D is perhaps TRBD1 (5 bases). Trimming cost V 5 bases and J 10 bases, with 20 bases left between them. Germline assignment: CDR1 LGHNA and CDR2 YNFKEQ. The CDR3 contains 14 residues. Here the CDR3 reads CASSTGREVVYYTF. The CDR3 DNA is TGTGCCAGCAGCACGGGGCGGGAGGTGGTCTACTACACCTTC.

This clone came up once. V gene TRBV7-2 combines with J gene TRBJ1-2; 8 bases match TRBD1. V gave up 1 base and J gave up 4 bases; unmatched junction bases: 5. The CDR3 is 15 residues long. The germline CDR1 and CDR2 sequences are SGHTA and FQGNSA. The CDR3 sequence: CASSLVGQGVYGYTF. Written as DNA, the CDR3 is TGTGCCAGCAGCTTAGTAGGACAGGGTGTCTATGGCTACACCTTC.

The chain employs TRBV6-6 and TRBJ2-5; 15 nucleotides align to TRBD2. CDR1 is MNHNY and CDR2 is SVGAGI in the germline V gene (reference sequence). V was clipped by 4 bases and J by 6 bases; unmatched bases: 3. The CDR3 runs to 15 residues. The CDR3 loop reads CASSSGLAGGKTQYF. In DNA, the CDR3 is TGTGCCAGCAGTTCGGGACTAGCGGGGGGAAAGACCCAGTACTTC.

The chain recombines TRBV29-1 with TRBJ2-5; D remains ambiguous. From germline, CDR1 is SQVTM and CDR2 ANQGSEA. V lost 3 bases and J lost 2, with 7 bases in between. CDR3 length: 12 amino acids. The CDR3 coding sequence is TGCAGCGTTGATCTTCAACAAGAGACCCAGTACTTC. Amino acid sequence: CSVDLQQETQYF. The complete variable domain, with remaining parts taken from reference TRBV29-1 and TRBJ2-5, reads SAVISQKPSRDICQRGTSLTIQCQVDSQVTMMFWYRQQPGQSLTLIATANQGSEATYESGFVIDKFPISRPNLTFSTLTVSNMSPEDSSIYLCSVDLQQETQYFGPGTRLLVL.

The CDR3, as DNA: TGCGCCAGCAGCTTGGCTTCGTCGGGGGGGACAGATACGCAGTATTTT. It codes for CASSLASSGGTDTQYF. This sequence joins TRBV5-1 and TRBJ2-3; TRBD2 aligns across 8 bases. The V gene end was trimmed by 0 bases and the J gene end by 3 bases; junction bases not matched to a gene: 6. The V gene's germline CDR1 is SGHRS and CDR2 YFSETQ. The CDR3 has 16 amino acids.

This rearrangement joins TRBV5-1 to TRBJ2-5; 7 nucleotides match TRBD2. Germline V gene data show CDR1 as SGHRS and CDR2 as YFSETQ. V shed 0 bases, J shed 3 bases, and the junction held 2 bases outside the gene matches. The CDR3 runs 14 residues. CDR3 residues: CASSLGGTKETQYF. Here the CDR3 DNA reads TGCGCCAGCAGCTTGGGCGGGACTAAAGAGACCCAGTACTTC.

The V and J genes are TRBV4-2 and TRBJ2-1, with 9 bases matching TRBD2. V lost 3 bases to trimming and J lost 0 bases; unmatched junction nucleotides: 3. Germline V gives CDR1 LGHNA, CDR2 YNFKEQ. The length of the CDR3 is 16 residues. CDR3 loop: CASSHHSGSSYNEQFF. CDR3 DNA sequence: TGTGCCAGCAGCCATCATAGCGGGAGCTCCTACAATGAGCAGTTCTTC.

The chain recombines TRBV19 with TRBJ1-1; 8 bases line up with TRBD1. V was clipped by 4 bases and J by 5 bases; unmatched bases: 3. Germline V gene lookup returns CDR1 LNHDA and CDR2 SQIVND (reference sequence). The CDR3 is made up of 13 amino acids. The CDR3 region has the DNA TGTGCCAGTAGTACAGGGGGCCATACTGAAGCTTTCTTT. Translating gives CASSTGGHTEAFF.

In DNA, the CDR3 is TGTGCCAGCAGCGTAGCTCCCTATAATTCACCCCTCCACTTT. Encoded protein: CASSVAPYNSPLHF. J is TRBJ1-6 and V is TRBV9; no firm D call. This CDR3 is 14 amino acids long. V lost 0 bases and J 2 bases, leaving 3 bases between the germline ends. Germline V gene lookup returns CDR1 SGDLS and CDR2 YYNGEE.

The chain joins TRBV6-1 to TRBJ1-4, with unresolved D. Germline CDR1 reads MNHNS; CDR2 reads SASEGT. This CDR3 is built from 14 residues. V was clipped by 5 bases and J by 8 bases, with 15 bases between them. CDR3 in amino acids: CASSNAAFLEKLFF. The CDR3 nucleotides are TGTGCCAGCAGTAATGCGGCCTTCCTGGAAAAACTGTTTTTT.

The chain has TRBV6-1 and TRBJ2-7; D is undetermined. The germline CDR1 and CDR2 sequences are MNHNS and SASEGT. This CDR3 has 14 amino acids. Trimming took 3 bases from V and 0 from J, leaving 9 bases between them. In DNA form, the CDR3 reads TGTGCCAGCAGTGATTCCGACGGCTCCTACGAGCAGTACTTC. Encoded protein: CASSDSDGSYEQYF.

The chain joins TRBV4-3 to TRBJ2-2; maybe TRBD2 (6 bases). From germline, CDR1 is LGHNA and CDR2 YSLEER. V was shortened by 0 bases and J by 3 bases, with 8 bases between the two germline ends. CDR3 length: 15 amino acids. CDR3 residues: CASSQDRGDTGELFF. As DNA, the CDR3 is TGCGCCAGCAGCCAAGATCGCGGGGACACCGGGGAGCTGTTTTTT.

Only a few counts were recorded for this clone. V usage is TRBV9 and J usage is TRBJ2-3; D is ambiguous. Germline CDR1 and CDR2: SGDLS and YYNGEE. The V end lost 2 bases, the J end lost 5 bases, and 9 bases lay between the germline ends. The CDR3 spans 13 residues. The CDR3 sequence is CASSVSWGDTQYF. For the CDR3, the DNA is TGTGCCAGCAGCGTGTCGTGGGGAGATACGCAGTATTTT.

The chain uses TRBV7-9 and TRBJ1-1; D remains ambiguous. Germline values: CDR1 SEHNR, CDR2 FQNEAQ (reference sequence). There are 11 residues in the CDR3. With 5 bases removed from V and 7 bases from J, the gap between germline ends came to 8 bases. This chain's CDR3 is CASSPDREAFF. DNA for the CDR3: TGTGCCAGCAGCCCGGACCGTGAAGCTTTCTTT.

The chain links TRBV27 to TRBJ1-2; D unclear. The V end was cut by 6 bases, the J end by 3 bases, with 11 bases between. The CDR3 contains 13 residues. CDR1 and CDR2 from the germline V gene are MNHEY and SMNVEV (reference sequence). The CDR3 DNA is TGTGCCAGCAGCCGCGGGCCTGACTATGGCTACACCTTC. It yields the protein CASSRGPDYGYTF.